This T cell receptor beta chain was retrieved from a study of T-cell memory formation after mild COVID-19. This clonotype rates as medium-sized. Its antigen is undetermined. Researchers used 5'RACE with constant-segment primers to make TCR alpha and TCR beta cDNA libraries that carry sample barcodes and UMIs. TCRdb re-called the 5' RACE reads with MiXCR, one entry per CDR3 protein. The table records just over 300,000 distinct CDR3 sequences, less than 20% of them present only once. Study-wide findings and caveats: Clones which contracted sat mainly in CM and EM if CD4+, and in EMRA if CD8+. Clones that got smaller from day 15 to 85 had even CD4/CD8, while clones growing later tipped toward CD4+. There was no confirmation that second-wave clones peaking on day 37 were SARS-CoV-2 specific.

Germline loops: CDR1 MGHRA, CDR2 YSYEKL. The V and J ends lost 0 bases and 8 bases, in that order; junction bases with no gene match: 6. This CDR3 spans 15 amino acids. The source of this sequence is a man younger than 30 who had mild COVID-19 (a few samples of this study predate the infection). Cell type and time point are not known. Material for sequencing was PBMCs or a T cell subset sorted from them (not recorded which). The chain employs TRBV4-1 and TRBJ2-1; 8 positions agree with TRBD2. In DNA, the CDR3 is TGCGCCAGCAGCCAAGAACGCGGGGGGTATGATGAGCAGTTCTTC. Translation: CASSQERGGYDEQFF.